The 21 T cell receptor beta chains below were found in one sample sequenced in a study of blood T cell repertoires in COVID-19. Assay used: immunoSEQ multiplex PCR; TCRdb lists only in-frame clones, some missing. The table includes under 65,000 clones, over 70% detected once. Sequencing input: peripheral blood. Every receptor here comes from an older woman with acute or convalescent COVID-19.

This chain connects TRBV14 to TRBJ2-2, with 8 bases lining up with TRBD1. This CDR3 has 15 residues. The trim removed 2 bases at V and 6 bases at J, leaving 5 bases unmatched. Germline loops: CDR1 SGHDN, CDR2 FVKESK. CDR3 loop: CASSQTGGRPGELFF. The CDR3 coding sequence is TGTGCCAGCAGCCAAACAGGGGGGCGGCCCGGGGAGCTGTTTTTT.

This clone was counted a few times. The gene calls are TRBV10-1 and TRBJ1-2; D gene uncertain. The CDR3 totals 13 residues. Germline V lookup: CDR1 WNHNN, CDR2 SYGVQD (reference sequence). V lost 0 bases and J lost 2, with 4 bases in between. CDR3 residues: CASSESGNYGYTF. The CDR3 bases are TGCGCCAGCAGTGAGTCCGGGAACTATGGCTACACCTTC.

This sequence joins TRBV6-6 and TRBJ1-2; possible D gene TRBD1, 5 bases. CDR3 size: 13 residues. Per the germline V gene, CDR1 is MNHNY and CDR2 is SVGAGI (reference sequence). Trimming pared 5 bases from V and 5 bases from J, leaving 12 bases between. Here the CDR3 DNA reads TGTGCCAGCAGTCAAGACAGTCCTTATGGCTACACCTTC. Protein sequence: CASSQDSPYGYTF.

This clone was seen more than once but under ten times. V is TRBV5-6 and J is TRBJ1-2; tentatively, D is TRBD1 (6 bases). The CDR3 is 16 residues long. Trimming removed 1 base at V and 4 bases at J, with 17 bases between. Looked up from germline, CDR1 is SGHDT and CDR2 is YYEEEE. CDR3 nucleotides: TGTGCCAGCAGCTTGTACACTAGGGGGACCTCCTATGGCTACACCTTC. This encodes CASSLYTRGTSYGYTF.

CDR3 sequence: CASIDLQGPRNSPLHF. CDR3 in DNA: TGTGCCAGCATCGATTTACAGGGCCCCCGTAATTCACCCCTCCACTTT. This chain uses TRBV5-5 with TRBJ1-6, with a weak D call TRBD1 (6 bases). The CDR3 has 16 amino acids. From germline, CDR1 is SGHKS and CDR2 YYEKEE (reference sequence). V was trimmed by 6 bases and J by 6 bases, leaving 19 bases between them.

The gene calls are TRBV11-2 and TRBJ2-5; D may be TRBD2 (7 bases). V gave up 4 bases and J gave up 2 bases, with 14 bases separating them. The CDR3 loop spans 15 amino acids. Germline values: CDR1 SGHAT, CDR2 FQNNGV. Here the CDR3 DNA reads TGTGCCAGCAGCTCGGGGAGGGGGGGGCAAGAGACCCAGTACTTC. Its protein is CASSSGRGGQETQYF.

The chain joins TRBV6-2 or TRBV6-3 to TRBJ1-5, with 9 positions matching TRBD1. V shed 5 bases, J shed 6 bases, and the junction held 5 bases outside the gene matches. Germline values: CDR1 MNHEY, CDR2 SVGEGT. The CDR3 contains 14 residues. The DNA for the CDR3 is TGTGCCAGCAGTCGACAGGGGGGCGGTCAGCCCCAGCATTTT. It is translated as CASSRQGGGQPQHF.

In DNA, the CDR3 is TGTGCCAGCAGTTTATCCGACAGGGTGGGGAGCACAGATACGCAGTATTTT. This translates into CASSLSDRVGSTDTQYF. The chain employs TRBV27 and TRBJ2-3; 7 bases fit TRBD1. The CDR3 sequence is 17 residues long. Looked up from germline, CDR1 is MNHEY and CDR2 is SMNVEV (reference sequence). Trimming cost V 0 bases and J 0 bases; bases outside gene matches: 6.

This chain connects TRBV21-1 to TRBJ2-2; TRBD2 is the table's D call, not checked against the DNA. TRBV21-1 is classified as a pseudogene. CDR3 size: 17 residues. This chain's CDR3 is CASSKRKRQSNTGELFF. CDR3 nucleotides: TGTGCCAGCAGCAAAAGGAAGAGGCAGTCGAACACCGGGGAGCTGTTTTTT.

This clone was seen ten or more times. The gene calls are TRBV20-1 and TRBJ1-2; D is ambiguous. Between the trimmed V and J ends, which lost 5 bases and 8 bases, there was a span of 9 bases. The CDR3 contains 10 residues. Looked up from germline, CDR1 is DFQATT and CDR2 is SNEGSKA (reference sequence). The CDR3 is CSAFGAGYTF. CDR3 DNA: TGCAGTGCTTTCGGAGCCGGCTACACCTTC.

This chain links TRBV7-3 with TRBJ1-2, with 8 bases aligning to TRBD1. This CDR3 region has 13 residues. V shed 5 bases and J 8 bases; nucleotides not matched to a gene: 7. CDR1 and CDR2 (germline): SGHTA, FQGTGA. CDR3: CASSPQGAQGYTF. The CDR3, as DNA: TGTGCCAGCAGCCCCCAGGGGGCGCAAGGCTACACCTTC. Complete variable domain (other parts from reference TRBV7-3 and TRBJ1-2): GAGVSQTPSNKVTEKGKYVELRCDPISGHTALYWYRQSLGQGPEFLIYFQGTGAADDSGLPNDRFFAVRPEGSVSTLKIQRTERGDSAVYLCASSPQGAQGYTFGSGTRLTVV.

This sequence joins TRBV11-2 and TRBJ2-1, with 13 bases matching TRBD2. Trimming cost V 5 bases and J 5 bases; bases outside gene matches: 6. The CDR3 is made up of 16 amino acids. Germline CDR1 is SGHAT and CDR2 is FQNNGV. The chain's CDR3 is CASSLRLAGGDNEQFF. The CDR3 DNA sequence: TGTGCCAGCAGCCTCCGACTAGCGGGGGGCGACAATGAGCAGTTCTTC.

In this sample, this clone turned up once. The chain employs TRBV7-3 and TRBJ2-1; no firm D call. The CDR3 has 15 residues. Germline V gives CDR1 SGHTA, CDR2 FQGTGA. V lost 1 base and J lost 9, with 16 bases in between. The CDR3 loop reads CASSLNHGSLGEQFF. In nucleotides, the CDR3 is TGTGCCAGCAGCTTAAATCACGGTAGTCTTGGTGAGCAGTTCTTC.

The V call is TRBV6-4, the J call TRBJ2-3; tentative D call: TRBD2 (5 bases). The CDR3 is 14 residues long. Trimming removed 7 bases at V and 4 bases at J, with 15 bases between. The V gene's germline CDR1 is MRHNA and CDR2 SNTAGT. CDR3 amino acids: CASKVVGSADTQYF. In DNA, the CDR3 is TGTGCCAGCAAGGTGGTGGGGAGTGCAGATACGCAGTATTTT.

In this sample, this clone turned up a few times. The rearrangement uses TRBV28 and TRBJ1-6; D is ambiguous. CDR3 length: 12 amino acids. Germline assignment: CDR1 MDHEN and CDR2 SYDVKM. The germline V and J ends were trimmed by 5 bases and 15 bases, with 14 bases remaining between them. CDR3: CASSIQKELLHF. The CDR3 nucleotides are TGTGCCAGCAGTATCCAAAAAGAACTCCTCCACTTT. Combining the CDR3 with reference TRBV28 and TRBJ1-6 gives the whole variable domain DVKVTQSSRYLVKRTGEKVFLECVQDMDHENMFWYRQDPGLGLRLIYFSYDVKMKEKGDIPEGYSVSREKKERFSLILESASTNQTSMYLCASSIQKELLHFGNGTRLTVT.

The chain has TRBV5-1 and TRBJ1-4, with D unresolved. V gave up 0 bases and J gave up 0 bases, with 9 bases separating them. Looked up from germline, CDR1 is SGHRS and CDR2 is YFSETQ. The CDR3 runs 16 residues. The CDR3 bases are TGCGCCAGCAGCTTGGGTTCGTTAGCAACTAATGAAAAACTGTTTTTT. Translation: CASSLGSLATNEKLFF.

The CDR3 spells CASSGFPTGTSEQFF. CDR3 nucleotides: TGTGCCAGCAGCGGGTTCCCAACCGGGACTAGTGAGCAGTTCTTC. The rearrangement uses TRBV9 and TRBJ2-1; TRBD2 matches 8 bases. Trimming removed 3 bases from V and 9 bases from J; junction bases left unmatched: 11. The CDR3 is 15 amino acids. Per germline, CDR1 SGDLS and CDR2 YYNGEE.

The chain recombines TRBV5-1 with TRBJ2-5; D is perhaps TRBD2 (6 bases). Per germline, CDR1 SGHRS and CDR2 YFSETQ. CDR3 length: 15 amino acids. V dropped 5 bases and J dropped 3 bases, with 17 bases sitting between them. CDR3 DNA sequence: TGCGCCAGCAGATTTGGGGGACTTTCCAAAGAGACCCAGTACTTC. Its translation is CASRFGGLSKETQYF. Full variable domain (rest looked up from reference TRBV5-1 and TRBJ2-5): KAGVTQTPRYLIKTRGQQVTLSCSPISGHRSVSWYQQTPGQGLQFLFEYFSETQRNKGNFPGRFSGRQFSNSRSEMNVSTLELGDSALYLCASRFGGLSKETQYFGPGTRLLVL.

The rearrangement links TRBV27 to TRBJ2-5; 9 nucleotides match TRBD1. The CDR3 totals 15 residues. CDR1 and CDR2 from the germline V gene are MNHEY and SMNVEV (reference sequence). Germline trimming cut 5 bases from V and 2 bases from J; bases unmatched to any gene: 6. CDR3 loop: CASSPWTGAQETQYF. The CDR3 bases are TGTGCCAGCAGTCCATGGACAGGGGCGCAAGAGACCCAGTACTTC.

The chain's CDR3 is CASSPTGGTGGEQYF. The CDR3 bases are TGCGCCAGCAGCCCGACAGGGGGGACCGGGGGAGAGCAGTACTTC. This chain uses TRBV4-1 with TRBJ2-7; 9 bases fit TRBD1. Germline values: CDR1 MGHRA, CDR2 YSYEKL. V lost 4 bases to trimming and J lost 7 bases; unmatched junction nucleotides: 11. The CDR3 is made up of 15 amino acids.

The J gene is TRBJ2-5, the V gene TRBV12-3 or TRBV12-4, with unresolved D. The V and J ends lost 5 bases and 5 bases respectively, with 12 bases between them. The CDR3 spans 13 residues. This chain's CDR3 is CASSPKFGETQYF. The CDR3 bases are TGTGCCAGCAGTCCAAAATTCGGGGAGACCCAGTACTTC.